This entry describes one T cell receptor (beta chain). Antigen: not known. The germline CDR1 and CDR2 sequences are SGHTA and FQGTGA. V was clipped by 10 bases and J by 6 bases; unmatched bases: 9. There are 13 residues in the CDR3. TCRdb reprocessed the multiplex PCR reads with MiXCR, giving one entry per CDR3 protein. The data hold 200,000 to 300,000 distinct CDR3 sequences, with 30% observed a single time. Samples came from axillary lymph nodes draining the breast cancer. These data come from a study of breast tumors, draining lymph nodes, adjacent tissues. Broader study findings: Tumor repertoires ranked between lymph nodes and nontumor tissue in diversity, with V and J gene preferences. Compared with basal-like, luminal-like tumors shared significantly more repertoire with nontumor tissue. Data only fit, rather than demonstrated, lymph node origin of most tumor T cells.

Sample: axillary lymph node tissue. The chain is built from TRBV7-3 and TRBJ2-3; TRBD2 matches 8 bases. This TCR derives from a female donor with breast cancer. Some clones in this sample may be carry-over from other donors' samples. In DNA, the CDR3 is TGTGCCATCGAACTAGCGGAGACCGATACGCAGTATTTT. Residues: CAIELAETDTQYF. Filled out from reference TRBV7-3 and TRBJ2-3, the complete variable domain reads GAGVSQTPSNKVTEKGKYVELRCDPISGHTALYWYRQSLGQGPEFLIYFQGTGAADDSGLPNDRFFAVRPEGSVSTLKIQRTERGDSAVYLCAIELAETDTQYFGPGTRLTVL.